Below are 14 T cell receptor beta chains sequenced from a single sample in a study of cytotoxic CD8 clonotypes in ibrutinib-treated CLL. TCRdb's copy holds only in-frame clones and misses some; the assay was immunoSEQ multiplex PCR. The sample shows over 100,000 clones, approximately 83% of them seen only once. The sequences come from PBMCs, collected after 24 months of ibrutinib treatment. These receptors came from a human donor with chronic lymphocytic leukemia.

As to this clone: The same CDR3 is also encoded by other DNA sequences in this sample. This chain joins TRBV18 and TRBJ2-5; D unresolved. Deletions cut 5 bases from V and 4 bases from J, with 5 bases between. There are 11 residues in the CDR3. The V gene's germline CDR1 is KGHSH and CDR2 LQKENI. CDR3 DNA sequence: TGTGCCAGCTCAAATCGAGAGACCCAGTACTTC. Its translation is CASSNRETQYF.

The chain employs TRBV30 and TRBJ1-5, with TRBD1 matching over 8 bases. Germline CDR1 GTSNPN, CDR2 SVGIG (reference sequence). The CDR3 sequence is 13 residues long. V shed 5 bases and J 4 bases; nucleotides not matched to a gene: 4. CDR3 amino acids: CAWGGQANQPQHF. In nucleotides, the CDR3 is TGTGCCTGGGGGGGACAGGCGAATCAGCCCCAGCATTTT.

This clone occurred once. This chain links TRBV7-2 with TRBJ2-7; 7 bases fit TRBD2. Unmatched junction bases numbered 9, after V lost 5 bases and J lost 5 bases. This CDR3 comprises 14 residues. The germline CDR1 and CDR2 sequences are SGHTA and FQGNSA. CDR3 sequence (DNA): TGTGCCAGCAGCGCAGGACTAGAATGGAACGAGCAGTACTTC. Protein product: CASSAGLEWNEQYF.

The sample holds a few counts of this clone. J is TRBJ2-1 and V is TRBV11-3; D gene ambiguous. This CDR3 has 14 residues. Germline V gives CDR1 SGHNT, CDR2 YENEEA. The ends were cut back, 0 bases at V and 3 bases at J, with 6 bases in the middle. The CDR3 bases are TGTGCCAGCAGCTTAGACAGAATCTACAATGAGCAGTTCTTC. Amino acids: CASSLDRIYNEQFF.

This clone occurred once. The rearrangement uses TRBV9 and TRBJ2-1, with 7 positions matching TRBD2. After removal of 0 bases from V and 2 bases from J, the junction contained 5 bases not matched to a gene. CDR3 length: 16 residues. CDR1 is SGDLS, CDR2 YYNGEE, per germline. The CDR3 DNA follows: TGTGCCAGCAGCGTAGTTGCGGGAGCGGCCTACAATGAGCAGTTCTTC. Protein product: CASSVVAGAAYNEQFF. The full variable domain, completed using reference TRBV9 and TRBJ2-1, is DSGVTQTPKHLITATGQRVTLRCSPRSGDLSVYWYQQSLDQGLQFLIQYYNGEERAKGNILERFSAQQFPDLHSELNLSSLELGDSALYFCASSVVAGAAYNEQFFGPGTRLTVL.

The chain combines TRBV20-1 with TRBJ1-2; D is ambiguous. Per the germline V gene, CDR1 is DFQATT and CDR2 is SNEGSKA (reference sequence). V was cut by 8 bases and J by 4 bases, with 11 bases left in between. CDR3 length: 11 residues. The CDR3 loop reads CSTPLGYGYTF. DNA for the CDR3: TGCAGTACGCCACTGGGCTATGGCTACACCTTC.

This chain joins TRBV6-6 and TRBJ2-1; 9 bases match TRBD2. CDR1 is MNHNY, CDR2 SVGAGI, per germline (reference sequence). This CDR3 spans 13 amino acids. J was trimmed by 10 bases and V by 6 bases; bases with no gene match: 7. Here the CDR3 DNA reads TGTGCCAGCAGCTATACTAGCGGGTCGGAGCAGTTCTTC. This encodes CASSYTSGSEQFF.

The V call is TRBV28, the J call TRBJ2-7; tentatively, D is TRBD1 or TRBD2 (5 bases each). Deletions cut 5 bases from V and 1 base from J, with 21 bases between. CDR1 and CDR2 from the germline V gene are MDHEN and SYDVKM. The CDR3 spans 17 residues. The CDR3 loop is CASSRRGVTRASYEQYF. The CDR3 DNA reads as TGTGCCAGCAGTCGACGAGGGGTTACAAGGGCGTCCTACGAGCAGTACTTC.

As for this clone: At the DNA level, this CDR3 is encoded by other sequences in the same sample as well. This chain uses TRBV18 with TRBJ1-2; tentative D call: TRBD1 (5 bases). V dropped 2 bases and J dropped 2 bases, with 12 bases sitting between them. This CDR3 is 15 amino acids long. Germline CDR1 and CDR2: KGHSH and LQKENI. The chain's CDR3 is CASSPRTGRNYGYTF. CDR3 bases: TGTGCCAGCTCACCAAGAACAGGACGAAACTATGGCTACACCTTC. The full variable domain, rest sourced from reference TRBV18 and TRBJ1-2, is NAGVMQNPRHLVRRRGQEARLRCSPMKGHSHVYWYRQLPEEGLKFMVYLQKENIIDESGMPKERFSAEFPKEGPSILRIQQVVRGDSAAYFCASSPRTGRNYGYTFGSGTRLTVV.

This chain links TRBV9 with TRBJ1-2; D remains unclear. The germline CDR1 and CDR2 sequences are SGDLS and YYNGEE. V was clipped by 0 bases and J by 4 bases, with 10 bases between them. The CDR3 is 14 residues long. The CDR3 region is CASSVVEGGYGYTF. In DNA, the CDR3 is TGTGCCAGCAGCGTAGTTGAGGGAGGCTATGGCTACACCTTC.

The chain joins TRBV5-8 to TRBJ2-7; D unclear. The germline V gene encodes CDR1 SGHTS and CDR2 YDEGEE. This CDR3 region has 10 residues. The V gene lost 3 bases and the J gene lost 2 bases, with 0 bases spanning the gap. In DNA, the CDR3 is TGTGCCAGCAGCTCCTACGAGCAGTACTTC. This encodes CASSSYEQYF.

V and J are TRBV10-3 and TRBJ1-3; 8 bases are a match to TRBD1. V gave up 7 bases and J gave up 0 bases; unmatched junction bases: 11. CDR3 length: 17 amino acids. The germline V gene encodes CDR1 ENHRY and CDR2 SYGVKD. The CDR3 region is CAIKASGTGLSGNTIYF. Written as DNA, the CDR3 is TGTGCCATCAAAGCCTCCGGGACAGGACTCTCTGGAAACACCATATATTTT.

The J gene is TRBJ1-5, the V gene TRBV5-1; D call uncertain. Trimming cost V 1 base and J 6 bases, with 17 bases left between them. The CDR3 length is 16 residues. The germline V gene encodes CDR1 SGHRS and CDR2 YFSETQ. CDR3 in DNA: TGCGCCAGCAGCTTGCTATCCGGCGGTACTGGTCAGCCCCAGCATTTT. Translation: CASSLLSGGTGQPQHF.

The V gene is TRBV5-3, the J gene TRBJ2-1; D might be TRBD2 (6 bases). TRBV5-3 is an ORF, with its function uncertain. The CDR3 is 17 amino acids. V lost 4 bases, J lost 7 bases, and 24 bases lay in between. Written as DNA, the CDR3 is TGTGCCAGAAGCCAGGAAGTGGGACTCCCGTCGGGGAATGAGCAGTTCTTC. It specifies CARSQEVGLPSGNEQFF.